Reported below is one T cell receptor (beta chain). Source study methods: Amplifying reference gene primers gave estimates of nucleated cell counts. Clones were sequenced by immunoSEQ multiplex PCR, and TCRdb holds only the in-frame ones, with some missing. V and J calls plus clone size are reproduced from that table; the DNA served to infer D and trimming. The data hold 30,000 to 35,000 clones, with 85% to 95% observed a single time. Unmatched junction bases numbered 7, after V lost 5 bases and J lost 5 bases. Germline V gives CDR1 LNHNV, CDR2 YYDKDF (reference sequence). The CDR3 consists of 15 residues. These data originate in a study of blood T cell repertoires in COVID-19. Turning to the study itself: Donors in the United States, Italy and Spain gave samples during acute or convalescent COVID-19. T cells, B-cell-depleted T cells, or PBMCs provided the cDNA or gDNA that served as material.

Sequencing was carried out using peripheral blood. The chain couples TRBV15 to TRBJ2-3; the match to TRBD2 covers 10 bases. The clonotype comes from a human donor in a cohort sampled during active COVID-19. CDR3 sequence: CATSGEVAGGDTQYF. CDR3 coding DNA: TGTGCCACCAGCGGTGAGGTAGCGGGGGGAGATACGCAGTATTTT.